This TCR beta chain emerged from a study of blood T cell repertoires in COVID-19. Clones were read by immunoSEQ multiplex PCR, and TCRdb kept only the in-frame ones, dropping some. The table lists about 200,000 clones, less than 90% of them singletons. The CDR3 sequence is 14 residues long. With 4 bases clipped from V and 5 bases from J, the junction kept 6 bases outside the gene matches. Germline CDR1 and CDR2: MNHEY and SMNVEV (reference sequence). The sequencing sample was made of peripheral blood. This sequence was found in a woman between 65 and 79 years old with acute or convalescent COVID-19. The chain carries TRBV27 and TRBJ2-5; TRBD1 matches at 8 bases. The CDR3 spells CASSSTQGAETQYF. The CDR3 nucleotides read TGTGCCAGCAGTTCAACTCAGGGGGCTGAGACCCAGTACTTC.